The T cell receptor (beta chain) under discussion was sequenced for a study of blood T cell repertoires in COVID-19. Study as a whole: T cells, B-cell-depleted T cells, or PBMCs supplied cDNA or gDNA.

V shed 2 bases and J shed 3 bases, with 13 bases lying between them. Per germline, CDR1 KGHDR and CDR2 SFDVKD. The CDR3 runs to 16 residues. Per the authors' pipeline: Amplification of reference gene primers was used by the study to estimate nucleated cell counts. Measured with immunoSEQ multiplex PCR; TCRdb has only the in-frame clones, and not every one. V and J calls and clone size are those listed in that table; D and trimming were worked out from the DNA. The table has roughly 110,000 clones, roughly 84% seen once. This chain connects TRBV24-1 to TRBJ2-1; D perhaps matches TRBD2 (5 bases). This receptor was identified in a human donor in a cohort sampled during active COVID-19. Sequencing was done on a sample of peripheral blood. CDR3 protein: CATSDSSGPNYNEQFF. The CDR3 coding sequence is TGTGCCACCAGTGATTCCAGCGGACCGAACTACAATGAGCAGTTCTTC.